A selection of T cell receptor beta chains follows, all from one sample in a study of T cell responses to AZD1222 COVID-19 vaccine. Assay used: immunoSEQ multiplex PCR; TCRdb lists only in-frame clones, some missing. Here the sample spans 85,000 to 120,000 clones, 90% being singletons. Source: peripheral blood, taken on day 0 of AZD1222 vaccination. The source is an adult in good health. CDR3s include the opening cysteine and the closing phenylalanine or tryptophan. A D gene is named only where the DNA matches it firmly. The size of a clone is reported for some rows only, either as once, few or many, or as a class for expanded clones.

j_call,cdr3_length,clone_size,d_call,v_call,cdr3_aa,cdr3_nt
TRBJ1-5,19,few,TRBD1,TRBV28,CASSLYPYLRTGDNQPQHF,TGTGCCAGCAGCCTATATCCCTATCTAAGGACAGGGGATAATCAGCCCCAGCATTTT
TRBJ1-1,17,NA,NA,TRBV2,CASSPGHPRRMNTEAFF,TGTGCCAGCAGCCCCGGACATCCAAGAAGGATGAACACTGAAGCTTTCTTT
TRBJ1-2,16,NA,NA,TRBV5-6,CASSRPGTYFAYGYTF,TGTGCCAGCAGCCGACCGGGTACCTACTTTGCCTATGGCTACACCTTC
TRBJ2-1,15,NA,TRBD2,TRBV4-1,CASSRGLADYNEQFF,TGCGCCAGCAGCCGGGGACTAGCGGACTACAATGAGCAGTTCTTC
TRBJ2-3,17,NA,TRBD2,TRBV7-3,CASSLKPGGRASDTQYF,TGTGCCAGCAGCTTAAAGCCTGGCGGGAGGGCCTCAGATACGCAGTATTTT
TRBJ2-4,14,NA,TRBD1,TRBV6-2/TRBV6-3,CASSYQGQTNIQYF,TGTGCCAGCAGTTACCAGGGACAGACCAACATTCAGTACTTC
TRBJ1-2,13,NA,NA,TRBV7-9,CASSPGGGDGYTF,TGTGCCAGCAGCCCCGGCGGGGGCGATGGCTACACCTTC
TRBJ2-5,16,once,NA,TRBV28,CASSSAGTEYQETQYF,TGTGCCAGCAGCTCCGCCGGGACGGAGTACCAAGAGACCCAGTACTTC
TRBJ1-1,14,NA,NA,TRBV7-2,CASSPARGNTEAFF,TGTGCCAGCAGCCCAGCCAGGGGGAACACTGAAGCTTTCTTT
TRBJ1-1,13,NA,NA,TRBV5-4,CASSPLSNTEAFF,TGTGCCAGCAGCCCACTCTCCAACACTGAAGCTTTCTTT
TRBJ2-1,16,NA,NA,TRBV11-2,CASSFGGLSSYNEQFF,TGTGCCAGCAGCTTTGGGGGCCTAAGCTCCTACAATGAGCAGTTCTTC
TRBJ1-3,13,NA,TRBD1,TRBV9,CASSGNRGHTIYF,TGTGCCAGCAGCGGTAACAGGGGACACACCATATATTTT
TRBJ1-1,12,NA,NA,TRBV10-3,CAISGGMTEAFF,TGTGCCATCAGTGGAGGTATGACTGAAGCTTTCTTT
TRBJ1-1,13,NA,NA,TRBV3-1/TRBV3-2,CASSPPGATEAFF,TGTGCCAGCAGCCCCCCAGGGGCGACTGAAGCTTTCTTT
TRBJ2-3,13,NA,TRBD1,TRBV11-3,CASSVRGQDTQYF,TGTGCCAGCAGCGTAAGGGGGCAAGATACGCAGTATTTT
TRBJ2-7,14,NA,NA,TRBV4-1,CASSQGVAYQKQYF,TGCGCCAGCAGCCAAGGGGTGGCCTACCAAAAGCAGTACTTC
TRBJ1-5,14,few,NA,TRBV18,CASSPMGTNQPQHF,TGTGCCAGCTCACCTATGGGGACCAATCAGCCCCAGCATTTT
TRBJ2-7,14,NA,NA,TRBV7-2,CASSLAHSAYEQYF,TGTGCCAGCAGCTTAGCCCACTCAGCCTACGAGCAGTACTTC
TRBJ1-5,17,NA,TRBD1,TRBV7-6,CASSAGDSSTSNQPQHF,TGTGCCAGCAGCGCCGGGGACAGCTCCACAAGCAATCAGCCCCAGCATTTT
TRBJ1-2,14,NA,NA,TRBV14,CASSQDPRAGGYTF,TGTGCCAGCAGCCAAGATCCCCGGGCAGGAGGCTACACCTTC
TRBJ1-2,13,NA,NA,TRBV5-1,CASSLDRGWGYTF,TGCGCCAGCAGCTTGGATCGGGGTTGGGGCTACACCTTC
TRBJ2-1,14,NA,NA,TRBV24-1,CATSDLPPHNEQFF,TGTGCCACCAGTGATTTGCCCCCGCATAATGAGCAGTTCTTC
TRBJ1-1,15,NA,NA,TRBV19,CASTPPHTLNTEAFF,TGTGCCAGTACCCCCCCCCACACCCTAAACACTGAAGCTTTCTTT
TRBJ2-7,13,NA,TRBD1,TRBV12-3/TRBV12-4,CASRTGGVYEQYF,TGTGCCAGCAGGACAGGGGGTGTCTACGAGCAGTACTTC
TRBJ1-6,17,NA,NA,TRBV12-5,CASGLDPRSTTNSPLHF,TGTGCTAGTGGTTTGGACCCCCGCTCCACCACCAATTCACCCCTCCACTTT
TRBJ1-6,14,once,NA,TRBV18,CASSPGLGNSPLHF,TGTGCCAGCTCACCAGGACTAGGAAATTCACCCCTCCACTTT
TRBJ2-2,16,NA,NA,TRBV28,CASSPADWANTGELFF,TGTGCCAGCAGCCCCGCGGACTGGGCGAACACCGGGGAGCTGTTTTTT
TRBJ2-4,16,NA,NA,TRBV6-5,CASSYSFLGGTNIQYF,TGTGCCAGCAGTTACTCCTTTCTGGGCGGGACAAACATTCAGTACTTC
TRBJ1-1,13,NA,NA,TRBV6-5,CASRAGAGTEAFF,TGTGCCAGCAGGGCGGGGGCCGGCACTGAAGCTTTCTTT
TRBJ1-5,15,NA,NA,TRBV18,CASSPVGSGAQPQHF,TGTGCCAGCTCACCCGTTGGGTCAGGGGCTCAGCCCCAGCATTTT
TRBJ1-4,14,NA,TRBD1,TRBV10-2,CASSDELTGVKLFF,TGCGCCAGCAGCGACGAATTGACAGGGGTAAAACTGTTTTTT
TRBJ1-1,15,NA,NA,TRBV28,CASSLRTVYNTEAFF,TGTGCCAGCAGTCTCCGGACGGTGTATAACACTGAAGCTTTCTTT
TRBJ1-2,13,NA,NA,TRBV6-1,CASSEASVYGYTF,TGTGCCAGCAGTGAAGCGTCGGTATATGGCTACACCTTC
TRBJ1-1,14,NA,TRBD1,TRBV18,CASSEQGSDTEAFF,TGTGCCAGCTCAGAACAGGGGTCGGACACTGAAGCTTTCTTT
TRBJ1-5,14,once,NA,TRBV29-1,CSVEIGGAGQPQHF,TGCAGCGTTGAAATCGGGGGCGCGGGGCAGCCCCAGCATTTT
TRBJ1-5,17,NA,NA,TRBV4-2,CASSQGVGDKGYQPQHF,TGTGCCAGCAGCCAAGGGGTGGGGGACAAAGGTTATCAGCCCCAGCATTTT
TRBJ1-1,15,NA,TRBD1,TRBV5-4,CASSAGQKLNTEAFF,TGTGCCAGCAGCGCGGGACAGAAATTGAACACTGAAGCTTTCTTT
TRBJ2-7,17,NA,TRBD2,TRBV4-1,CASSQAQVASGIHEQYF,TGCGCCAGCAGCCAAGCCCAGGTAGCTAGCGGGATCCACGAGCAGTACTTC
TRBJ1-2,15,NA,NA,TRBV5-4,CASSLGTNNNYGYTF,TGTGCCAGCAGCTTAGGCACGAACAACAACTATGGCTACACCTTC
TRBJ2-3,16,NA,TRBD1,TRBV5-1,CASSPGQGSSTDTQYF,TGCGCCAGCAGCCCGGGACAGGGATCTAGCACAGATACGCAGTATTTT
TRBJ1-6,15,NA,TRBD1,TRBV7-2,CASSAQTGTNSPLHF,TGTGCCAGCAGCGCCCAGACAGGGACTAATTCACCCCTCCACTTT
TRBJ2-3,16,few,TRBD2,TRBV18,CASSPGTSGSSDTQYF,TGTGCCAGCTCACCAGGAACTAGCGGGAGTTCAGATACGCAGTATTTT